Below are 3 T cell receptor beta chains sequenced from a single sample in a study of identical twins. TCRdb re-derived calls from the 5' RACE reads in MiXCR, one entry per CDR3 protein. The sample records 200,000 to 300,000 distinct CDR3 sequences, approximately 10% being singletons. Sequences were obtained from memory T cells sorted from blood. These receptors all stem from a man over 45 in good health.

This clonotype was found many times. CDR3 DNA sequence: TGTGCCAGCACTCCCCCTCCCGGCGACGGGAACACCGGGGAGCTGTTTTTT. Encoded protein: CASTPPPGDGNTGELFF. The chain combines TRBV6-2 or TRBV6-3 with TRBJ2-2; no clear D gene. Germline V gives CDR1 MNHEY, CDR2 SVGEGT. Trimming shortened V by 7 bases and J by 1 base, and 19 bases separated the two germline ends. The CDR3 loop spans 17 amino acids.

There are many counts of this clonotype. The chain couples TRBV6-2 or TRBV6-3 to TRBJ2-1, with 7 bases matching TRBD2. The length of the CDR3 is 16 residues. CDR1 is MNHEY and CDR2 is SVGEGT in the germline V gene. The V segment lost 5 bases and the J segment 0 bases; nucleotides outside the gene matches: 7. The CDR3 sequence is CASSDLAAHSYNEQFF. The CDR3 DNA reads TGTGCCAGCAGTGATCTAGCGGCACACTCCTACAATGAGCAGTTCTTC.

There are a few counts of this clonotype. CDR3 nucleotide sequence: TGCAGTGCTAGAGATCCGGGGAGCTCCTACAATGAGCAGTTCTTC. This translates into CSARDPGSSYNEQFF. The chain recombines TRBV20-1 with TRBJ2-1; D may be TRBD2 (5 bases). CDR1 and CDR2 (germline): DFQATT, SNEGSKA (reference sequence). V was pared by 0 bases and J by 0 bases, with 9 bases between. The CDR3 covers 15 residues.